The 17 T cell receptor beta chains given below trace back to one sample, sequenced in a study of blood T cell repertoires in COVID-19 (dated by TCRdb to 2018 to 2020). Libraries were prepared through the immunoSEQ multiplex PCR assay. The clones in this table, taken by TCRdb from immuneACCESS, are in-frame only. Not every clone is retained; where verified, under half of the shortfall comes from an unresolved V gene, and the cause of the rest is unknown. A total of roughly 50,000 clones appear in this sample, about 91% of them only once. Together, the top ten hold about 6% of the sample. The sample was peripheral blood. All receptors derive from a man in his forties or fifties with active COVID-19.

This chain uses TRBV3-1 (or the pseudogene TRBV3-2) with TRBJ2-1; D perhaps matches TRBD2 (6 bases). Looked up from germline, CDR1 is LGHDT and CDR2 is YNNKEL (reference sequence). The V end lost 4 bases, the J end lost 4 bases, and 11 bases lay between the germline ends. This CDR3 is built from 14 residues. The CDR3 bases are TGTGCCAGCAGCCGGAGCGGGCCTTACAATGAGCAGTTCTTC. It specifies CASSRSGPYNEQFF.

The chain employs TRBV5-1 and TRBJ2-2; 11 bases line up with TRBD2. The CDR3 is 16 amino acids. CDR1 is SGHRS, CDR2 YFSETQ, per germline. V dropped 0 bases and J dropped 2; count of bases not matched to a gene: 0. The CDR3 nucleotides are TGCGCCAGCAGCTTGGGACTAGCGGGAAACACCGGGGAGCTGTTTTTT. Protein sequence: CASSLGLAGNTGELFF.

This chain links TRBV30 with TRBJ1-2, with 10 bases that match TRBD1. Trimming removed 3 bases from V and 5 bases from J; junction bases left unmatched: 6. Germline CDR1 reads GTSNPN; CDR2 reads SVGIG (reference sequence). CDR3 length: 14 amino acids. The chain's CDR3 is CAWRGGQGEYGYTF. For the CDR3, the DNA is TGTGCCTGGAGGGGAGGACAGGGGGAATATGGCTACACCTTC.

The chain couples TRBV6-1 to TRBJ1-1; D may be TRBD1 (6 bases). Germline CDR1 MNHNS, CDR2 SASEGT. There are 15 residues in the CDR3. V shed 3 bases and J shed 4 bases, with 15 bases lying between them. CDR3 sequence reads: CASSDERGGITEAFF. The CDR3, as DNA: TGTGCCAGCAGTGATGAACGGGGGGGCATCACTGAAGCTTTCTTT.

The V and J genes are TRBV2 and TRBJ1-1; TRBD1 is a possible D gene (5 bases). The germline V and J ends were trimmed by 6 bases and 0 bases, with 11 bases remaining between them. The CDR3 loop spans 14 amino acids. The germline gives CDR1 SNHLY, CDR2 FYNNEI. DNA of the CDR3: TGTGCCAGCAGGGGCGACAGTTTGAACACTGAAGCTTTCTTT. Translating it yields CASRGDSLNTEAFF.

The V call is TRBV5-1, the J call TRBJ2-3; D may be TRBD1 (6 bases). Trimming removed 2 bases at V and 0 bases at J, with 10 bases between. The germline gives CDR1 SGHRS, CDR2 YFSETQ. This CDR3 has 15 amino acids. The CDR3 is CASSFPGQSTDTQYF. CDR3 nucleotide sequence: TGCGCCAGCAGCTTCCCGGGACAAAGCACAGATACGCAGTATTTT.

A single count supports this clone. CDR3 coding DNA: TGTGCCAGTAGCTATCTAAACATTCAGTACTTC. This encodes CASSYLNIQYF. The chain carries TRBV19 and TRBJ2-4; no firm D call. Trimming removed 6 bases at V and 6 bases at J, with 6 bases between. Germline V CDR1 and CDR2: LNHDA, SQIVND (reference sequence). This CDR3 is built from 11 residues.

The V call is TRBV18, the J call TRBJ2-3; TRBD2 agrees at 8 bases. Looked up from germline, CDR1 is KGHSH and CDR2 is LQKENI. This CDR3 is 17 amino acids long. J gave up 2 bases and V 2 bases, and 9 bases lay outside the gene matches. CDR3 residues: CASSPFRLAGYTDTQYF. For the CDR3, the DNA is TGTGCCAGCTCACCATTTCGCTTAGCGGGATACACAGATACGCAGTATTTT.

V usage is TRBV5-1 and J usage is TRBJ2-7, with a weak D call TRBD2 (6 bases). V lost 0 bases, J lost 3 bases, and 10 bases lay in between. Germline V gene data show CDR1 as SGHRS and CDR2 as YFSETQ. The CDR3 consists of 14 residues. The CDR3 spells CASSLGATSYEQYF. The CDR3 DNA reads TGCGCCAGCAGCTTGGGGGCGACTAGCTACGAGCAGTACTTC.

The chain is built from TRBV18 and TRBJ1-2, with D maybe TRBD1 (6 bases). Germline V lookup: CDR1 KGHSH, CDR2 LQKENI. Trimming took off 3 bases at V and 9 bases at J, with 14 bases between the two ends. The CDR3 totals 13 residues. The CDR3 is CASSPLNRDSYTF. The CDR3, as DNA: TGTGCCAGCTCACCGTTAAACCGGGACAGCTACACCTTC.

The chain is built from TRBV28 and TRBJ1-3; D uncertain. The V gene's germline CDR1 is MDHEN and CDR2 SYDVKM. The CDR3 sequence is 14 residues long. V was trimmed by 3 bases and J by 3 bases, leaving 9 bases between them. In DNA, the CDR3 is TGTGCCAGCAGTTTTCCCAGCGGTGGAAACACCATATATTTT. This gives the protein CASSFPSGGNTIYF.

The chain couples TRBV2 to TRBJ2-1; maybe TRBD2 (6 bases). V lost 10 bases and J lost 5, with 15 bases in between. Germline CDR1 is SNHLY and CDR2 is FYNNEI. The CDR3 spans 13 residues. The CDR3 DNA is TGTGCCACCAGCGCTGGGGGGAACAATGAGCAGTTCTTC. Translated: CATSAGGNNEQFF.

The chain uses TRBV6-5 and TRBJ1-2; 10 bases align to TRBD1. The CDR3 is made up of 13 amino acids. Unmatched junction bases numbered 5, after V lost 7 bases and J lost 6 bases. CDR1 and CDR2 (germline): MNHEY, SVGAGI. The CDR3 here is CASTRQGANGYTF. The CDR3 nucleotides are TGTGCCAGCACTCGACAGGGGGCGAATGGCTACACCTTC.

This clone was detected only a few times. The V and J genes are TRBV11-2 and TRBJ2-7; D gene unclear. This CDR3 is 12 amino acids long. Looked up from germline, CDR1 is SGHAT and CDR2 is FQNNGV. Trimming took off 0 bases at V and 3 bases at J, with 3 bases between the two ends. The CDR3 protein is CASSLDGYEQYF. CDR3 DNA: TGTGCCAGCAGCTTAGACGGCTACGAGCAGTACTTC.

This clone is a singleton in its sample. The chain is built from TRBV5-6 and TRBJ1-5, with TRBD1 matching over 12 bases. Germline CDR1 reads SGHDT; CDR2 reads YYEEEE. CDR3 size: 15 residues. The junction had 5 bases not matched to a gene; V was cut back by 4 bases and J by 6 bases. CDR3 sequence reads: CASSPGQGAVQPQHF. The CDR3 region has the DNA TGTGCCAGCAGCCCGGGACAGGGGGCGGTTCAGCCCCAGCATTTT.

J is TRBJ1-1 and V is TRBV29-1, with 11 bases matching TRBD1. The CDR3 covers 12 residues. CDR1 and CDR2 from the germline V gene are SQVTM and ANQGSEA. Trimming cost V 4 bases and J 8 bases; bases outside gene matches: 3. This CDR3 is CSVGTGGREAFF. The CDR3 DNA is TGCAGCGTTGGGACAGGGGGCCGAGAAGCTTTCTTT.

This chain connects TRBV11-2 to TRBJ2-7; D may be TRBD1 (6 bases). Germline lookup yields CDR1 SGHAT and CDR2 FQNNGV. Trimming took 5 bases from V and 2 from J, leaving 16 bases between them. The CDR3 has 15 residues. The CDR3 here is CASSRNRDTTYEQYF. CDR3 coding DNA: TGTGCCAGCAGCCGTAACCGGGACACTACCTACGAGCAGTACTTC.